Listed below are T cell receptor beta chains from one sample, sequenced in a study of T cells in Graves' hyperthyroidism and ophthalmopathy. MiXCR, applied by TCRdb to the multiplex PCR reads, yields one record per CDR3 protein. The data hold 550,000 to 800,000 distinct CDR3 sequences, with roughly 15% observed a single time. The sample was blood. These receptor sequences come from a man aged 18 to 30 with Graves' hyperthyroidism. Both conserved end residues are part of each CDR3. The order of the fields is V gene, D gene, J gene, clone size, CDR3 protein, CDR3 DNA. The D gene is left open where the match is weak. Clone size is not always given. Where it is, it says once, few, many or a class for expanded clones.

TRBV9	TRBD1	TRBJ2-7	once	CASSVGQWGEQYF	TGTGCCAGCAGCGTGGGACAGTGGGGCGAGCAGTACTTC
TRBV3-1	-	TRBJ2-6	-	CASSQIGANVLTF	TGTGCCAGCAGCCAGATAGGGGCCAACGTCCTGACTTTC
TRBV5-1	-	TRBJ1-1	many	CASSFRGTEAFF	TGCGCCAGCAGCTTTCGTGGGACTGAAGCTTTCTTT
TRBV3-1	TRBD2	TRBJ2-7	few	CASSLEAGTSYEQYF	TGTGCCAGCAGCCTGGAAGCGGGAACCTCCTACGAGCAGTACTTC
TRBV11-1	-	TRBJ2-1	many	CASSSRINEQFF	TGTGCCAGCAGCTCGAGGATCAATGAGCAGTTCTTC
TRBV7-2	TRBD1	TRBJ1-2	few	CAGSSGQGAGYTF	TGTGCCGGCAGTTCTGGACAGGGGGCGGGCTACACCTTC
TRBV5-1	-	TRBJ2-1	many	CASSLAEASRNEQFF	TGCGCCAGCAGCTTGGCCGAGGCTAGCAGGAATGAGCAGTTCTTC
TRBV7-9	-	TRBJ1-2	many	CASSNRDRVNYGYTF	TGTGCCAGCAGCAACCGGGACCGGGTTAACTATGGCTACACCTTC
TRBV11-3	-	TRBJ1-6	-	CASSLGLDSPLHF	TGTGCCAGCAGCTTAGGTTTGGATTCACCCCTCCACTTT
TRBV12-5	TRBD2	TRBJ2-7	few	CASGLVIVAGAYEQYF	TGTGCTAGTGGTTTGGTAATCGTGGCGGGAGCTTACGAGCAGTACTTC
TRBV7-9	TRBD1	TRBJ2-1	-	CASSDPGQGAYEQFF	TGTGCCAGCAGCGACCCGGGACAGGGGGCCTATGAGCAGTTCTTC
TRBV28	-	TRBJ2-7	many	CASSSPAGRRGDEQYF	TGTGCCAGCAGTTCCCCCGCGGGGCGGAGGGGCGACGAGCAGTACTTC
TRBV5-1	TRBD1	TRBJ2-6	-	CASSLTRQGTFSGANVLTF	TGCGCCAGCAGCTTGACGAGACAGGGCACATTTTCTGGGGCCAACGTCCTGACTTTC
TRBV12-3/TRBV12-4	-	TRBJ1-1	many	CASSLSAYTEAFF	TGTGCCAGCAGTTTGAGCGCCTACACTGAAGCTTTCTTT
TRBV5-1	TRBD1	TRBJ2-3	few	CASSPRTGTTDTQYF	TGCGCCAGCAGCCCCCGGACAGGAACCACAGATACGCAGTATTTT
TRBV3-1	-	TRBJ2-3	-	CASSLPLTDTQYF	TGTGCCAGCAGCCTACCCCTCACAGATACGCAGTATTTT
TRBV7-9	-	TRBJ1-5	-	CASSSVGGDQPQHF	TGTGCCAGCAGCTCGGTGGGGGGGGATCAGCCCCAGCATTTT
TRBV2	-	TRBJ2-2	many	CASSASAVTGELFF	TGTGCCAGCAGTGCTAGCGCGGTCACCGGGGAGCTGTTTTTT
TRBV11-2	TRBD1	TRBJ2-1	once	CVSSPGGNEQFF	TGTGTCAGCAGCCCAGGGGGCAATGAGCAGTTCTTC
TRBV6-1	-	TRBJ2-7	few	CASRDSSSSYEQYF	TGTGCCAGCAGGGACTCGTCAAGCTCCTACGAGCAGTACTTC
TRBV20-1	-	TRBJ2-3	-	CSARAASSGTDTQYF	TGCAGTGCTAGAGCTGCCTCTAGCGGCACAGATACGCAGTATTTT
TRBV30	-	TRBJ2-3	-	CAWSSGGGTDTQYF	TGTGCCTGGAGTTCGGGGGGCGGCACAGATACGCAGTATTTT
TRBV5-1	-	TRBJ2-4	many	CASTGAKNIQYF	TGCGCCAGCACCGGAGCCAAAAACATTCAGTACTTC
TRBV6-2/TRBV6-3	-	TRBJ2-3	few	CASSSNFWGNTPDTQYF	TGTGCCAGCAGCTCAAATTTTTGGGGGAACACACCAGATACGCAGTATTTT
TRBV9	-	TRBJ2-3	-	CASSVGLATRDTQYF	TGTGCCAGCAGCGTAGGTTTGGCGACACGGGATACGCAGTATTTT
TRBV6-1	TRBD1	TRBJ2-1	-	CASSDRTGGYNEQFF	TGTGCCAGCAGTGACCGGACAGGGGGGTACAATGAGCAGTTCTTC
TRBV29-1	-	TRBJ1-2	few	CSVVIVGMNYGYTF	TGCAGCGTTGTGATAGTGGGAATGAACTATGGCTACACCTTC
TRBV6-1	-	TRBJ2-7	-	CASRKTAQTYEQCF	TGTGCCAGCAGGAAGACAGCCCAAACCTACGAGCAGTGCTTC
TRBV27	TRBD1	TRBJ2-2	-	CASRDRVWSTGELFF	TGTGCCAGCAGGGACAGGGTTTGGAGCACCGGGGAGCTGTTTTTT
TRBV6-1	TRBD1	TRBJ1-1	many	CASSSWTGGTEAFF	TGTGCCAGCAGTTCCTGGACAGGGGGGACTGAAGCTTTCTTT
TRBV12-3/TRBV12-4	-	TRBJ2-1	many	CASSLILGGGNEQFF	TGTGCCAGCAGTCTAATCCTGGGAGGGGGAAATGAGCAGTTCTTC
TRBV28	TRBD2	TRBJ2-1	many	CASSLKAGDFSYNEQFF	TGTGCCAGCAGTTTAAAAGCGGGGGATTTCTCCTACAATGAGCAGTTCTTC
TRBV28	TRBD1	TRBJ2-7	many	CASSYSTGTGGSEQYF	TGTGCCAGCAGTTATTCAACCGGGACAGGGGGGTCCGAGCAGTACTTC
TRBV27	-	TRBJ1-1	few	CASSFHVRDTEAFF	TGTGCCAGCAGTTTCCACGTAAGGGACACTGAAGCTTTCTTT
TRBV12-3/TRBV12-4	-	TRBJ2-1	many	CASLAREGQRGQFF	TGTGCCTCCCTAGCGAGAGAGGGGCAGAGAGGGCAGTTCTTC
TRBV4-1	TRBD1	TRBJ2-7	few	CASSGPGQGTYEQYF	TGCGCCAGCAGCGGACCGGGACAGGGGACCTACGAGCAGTACTTC
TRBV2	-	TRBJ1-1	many	CASSDLGAKDSGTEAFF	TGTGCCAGCAGTGATTTGGGGGCGAAGGATTCGGGCACTGAAGCTTTCTTT
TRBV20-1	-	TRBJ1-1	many	CSTPGTSEAFF	TGCAGTACCCCCGGGACCTCTGAAGCTTTCTTT
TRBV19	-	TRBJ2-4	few	CATQNTDQNIQYF	TGTGCCACCCAGAACACAGATCAAAACATTCAGTACTTC
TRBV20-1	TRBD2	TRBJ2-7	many	CSARGLAGVSWEQYF	TGCAGTGCTAGAGGACTAGCGGGAGTCTCGTGGGAGCAGTACTTC
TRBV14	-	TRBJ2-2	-	CASSLTVFTGELFF	TGTGCCAGCAGCCTCACAGTGTTCACCGGGGAGCTGTTTTTT
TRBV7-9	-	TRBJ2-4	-	CASSLTGTGIDIQYF	TGTGCCAGCAGCCTAACAGGAACCGGTATTGACATTCAGTACTTC
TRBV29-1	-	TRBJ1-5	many	CSVRLDGNQPQHF	TGCAGCGTGAGACTGGACGGCAATCAGCCCCAGCATTTT
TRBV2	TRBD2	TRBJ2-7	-	CASSETGRESYEQYF	TGTGCCAGCAGTGAGACCGGGAGGGAATCCTACGAGCAGTACTTC
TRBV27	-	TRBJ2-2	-	CASSFYRVTNTGELFF	TGTGCCAGCAGTTTCTACAGGGTTACGAACACCGGGGAGCTGTTTTTT
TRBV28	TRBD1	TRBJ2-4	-	CASSDRAQNIQYF	TGTGCCAGCTCCGACAGGGCCCAAAACATTCAGTACTTC
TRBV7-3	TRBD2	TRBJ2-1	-	CASSLSLAGFNEQFF	TGTGCCAGCAGCTTATCGCTAGCGGGGTTCAATGAGCAGTTCTTC
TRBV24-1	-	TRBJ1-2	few	CATSDSGRDNYGYTF	TGTGCCACCAGTGATTCGGGGAGGGACAACTATGGCTACACCTTC
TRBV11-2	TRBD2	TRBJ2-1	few	CASSLRRGGLDNEQFF	TGTGCCAGCAGCTTAAGGCGGGGGGGCCTGGACAATGAGCAGTTCTTC
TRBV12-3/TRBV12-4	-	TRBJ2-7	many	CASSSPSTGYNEQYF	TGTGCCAGCAGTTCCCCTTCCACAGGGTACAACGAGCAGTACTTC
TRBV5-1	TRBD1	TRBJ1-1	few	CASSLGGQENTEAFF	TGCGCCAGCAGCTTGGGAGGACAGGAGAACACTGAAGCTTTCTTT
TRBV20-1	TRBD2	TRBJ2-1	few	CSARGLAGKGNEQFF	TGCAGTGCGCGGGGACTAGCGGGGAAAGGCAATGAGCAGTTCTTC
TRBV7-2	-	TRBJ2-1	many	CASSLAARVGDEQFF	TGTGCCAGCAGCTTAGCGGCCCGCGTCGGGGATGAGCAGTTCTTC
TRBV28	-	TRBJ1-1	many	CASQSGGRTMNTEAFF	TGTGCCAGCCAAAGCGGGGGTAGGACCATGAACACTGAAGCTTTCTTT
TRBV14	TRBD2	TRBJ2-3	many	CASSRGLAGAKTDTQYF	TGTGCCAGCAGCCGGGGACTAGCGGGAGCAAAGACAGATACGCAGTATTTT
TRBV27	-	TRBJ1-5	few	CASSDSPYSNQPQHF	TGTGCCAGCAGCGACAGCCCATATAGCAATCAGCCCCAGCATTTT
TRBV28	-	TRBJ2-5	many	CASSLGGLGAQETQYF	TGTGCCAGCAGCTTAGGAGGTCTCGGGGCCCAAGAGACCCAGTACTTC
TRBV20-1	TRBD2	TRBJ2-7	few	CSASPGLAGGWGVDEQYF	TGCAGTGCTAGTCCGGGACTAGCGGGAGGGTGGGGTGTTGACGAGCAGTACTTC
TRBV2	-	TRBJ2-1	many	CASSDPAGTNEQFF	TGTGCCAGCAGTGATCCAGCCGGGACTAATGAGCAGTTCTTC
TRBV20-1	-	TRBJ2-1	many	CSASGTYNEQFF	TGCAGTGCTAGCGGCACCTACAATGAGCAGTTCTTC